The clone carrying this TCR beta chain has just a few counts. The target antigen is unknown. Each CDR3 protein is one row after TCRdb ran MiXCR on the 5' RACE reads. The sample contains almost 250,000 distinct CDR3 sequences, 15% of which appear only once. These data come from a study of T-cell memory formation after mild COVID-19. Findings and limits, study-wide: Among clones contracting day 15 to 85, CD4/CD8 was balanced, whereas later expanders leaned CD4+. CD8+ contracting clones occupied EMRA, while CD4+ ones occupied mainly CM and EM.

The CDR3 spans 13 residues. CDR1 and CDR2 from the germline V gene are MNHNS and SASEGT. The V end was cut by 8 bases, the J end by 7 bases, with 14 bases between. The sequenced sample consisted of PBMCs or a T cell subset sorted from them (not recorded which). The genes are TRBV6-1 and TRBJ1-4; TRBD1 is a possible D gene (6 bases). The TCR was taken from an adult woman who had mild COVID-19 (a few samples of this study predate the infection). Cell type and time point are not known. The DNA of the CDR3 is TGTGCCAGCGGGCCCGGAGGGGGTGAAAAACTGTTTTTT. It translates to CASGPGGGEKLFF.